Presented here are 18 T cell receptor beta chains from one specimen sequenced in a study of blood T cell repertoires in COVID-19. Here immunoSEQ multiplex PCR was the method, and the copy in TCRdb shows in-frame clones only, minus some. Here the sample spans around 88,000 clones, about 78% being singletons. Sequenced: peripheral blood. These receptors all come from a man aged 50 to 60 who had recovered from COVID-19.

The CDR3 nucleotides are TGTGCCAGCAGCCCAGGGGGTTTCAATCAGCCCCAGCATTTT. Protein product: CASSPGGFNQPQHF. This chain joins TRBV3-1 (or the pseudogene TRBV3-2) and TRBJ1-5, with 7 nucleotides matching TRBD1. This CDR3 comprises 14 residues. With V trimmed by 4 bases and J by 3 bases, 3 bases remained unmatched. The germline V gene encodes CDR1 LGHDT and CDR2 YNNKEL (reference sequence).

This clone has only a few counts. The chain recombines TRBV19 with TRBJ1-2; D remains ambiguous. V lost 5 bases, J lost 6 bases, and 7 bases lay in between. Germline CDR1 is LNHDA and CDR2 is SQIVND (reference sequence). The CDR3 has 11 residues. CDR3 protein: CASSVFNGYTF. CDR3 nucleotides: TGTGCCAGTAGTGTCTTTAATGGCTACACCTTC.

The gene calls are TRBV19 and TRBJ2-2; 9 bases align to TRBD1. Germline CDR1 reads LNHDA; CDR2 reads SQIVND (reference sequence). V trimming: 9 bases; J trimming: 4 bases; junction bases outside the gene matches: 9. This CDR3 is built from 15 residues. The CDR3 loop is CASLRDRVGTGELFF. DNA of the CDR3: TGTGCCAGCCTCCGGGACAGGGTCGGCACCGGGGAGCTGTTTTTT.

The CDR3 nucleotides are TGTGCCAGCAGCCAGGGACTAGCGGGAGTTGGGGCCCCCACCTACGAGCAGTACTTC. Its translation is CASSQGLAGVGAPTYEQYF. J is TRBJ2-7 and V is TRBV7-8; 14 bases line up with TRBD2. Germline trimming cut 5 bases from V and 2 bases from J; bases unmatched to any gene: 14. The CDR3 is 19 amino acids. Germline lookup yields CDR1 SGHVS and CDR2 FQNEAQ.

The chain links TRBV15 to TRBJ2-3, with 8 bases fitting TRBD2. V shed 4 bases and J 4 bases; nucleotides not matched to a gene: 7. The germline gives CDR1 LNHNV, CDR2 YYDKDF (reference sequence). The CDR3 covers 15 residues. CDR3 sequence reads: CATSNPAGVADTQYF. As DNA, the CDR3 is TGTGCCACCAGCAACCCAGCGGGAGTGGCAGATACGCAGTATTTT.

The chain links TRBV9 to TRBJ1-3, with D possibly TRBD1 on 5 matching bases. Trimming removed 4 bases at V and 1 base at J, with 9 bases between. The germline V gene encodes CDR1 SGDLS and CDR2 YYNGEE. This CDR3 is built from 14 residues. In nucleotides, the CDR3 is TGTGCCAGCAGCCGGACAATTTCTGGAAACACCATATATTTT. Its protein product is CASSRTISGNTIYF.

The chain recombines TRBV5-5 with TRBJ2-7; perhaps TRBD2 as D (7 bases). V lost 4 bases to trimming and J lost 5 bases, with 22 bases between them. The CDR3 length is 16 residues. Germline lookup yields CDR1 SGHKS and CDR2 YYEKEE (reference sequence). The CDR3 is CASSPYPRGARDEQYF. CDR3 coding DNA: TGTGCCAGCAGCCCTTACCCCCGGGGGGCCCGGGACGAGCAGTACTTC.

Here the CDR3 reads CAWRLRGSSYNSPLHF. The CDR3 DNA is TGTGCCTGGAGGCTGAGAGGGAGCTCCTATAATTCACCCCTCCACTTT. The V gene is TRBV30, the J gene TRBJ1-6; no reliable D call. Germline V lookup: CDR1 GTSNPN, CDR2 SVGIG (reference sequence). The CDR3 length is 16 residues. V was cut by 3 bases and J by 0 bases, with 12 bases left in between.

V is TRBV7-9 and J is TRBJ2-7; 9 bases are a match to TRBD2. The ends lost 5 bases at V and 0 bases at J; junction bases unmatched: 17. This CDR3 spans 19 amino acids. CDR1 SEHNR and CDR2 FQNEAQ come from the germline V gene (reference sequence). In nucleotides, the CDR3 is TGTGCCAGCAGCCGAACAGGGGCTAGCGGGGCCCCCTTCTCCTACGAGCAGTACTTC. It encodes CASSRTGASGAPFSYEQYF.

This sequence joins TRBV2 and TRBJ2-1; TRBD2 agrees at 12 bases. This CDR3 region has 19 residues. The ends lost 3 bases at V and 3 bases at J; junction bases unmatched: 12. CDR1 is SNHLY and CDR2 is FYNNEI in the germline V gene. The CDR3 bases are TGTGCCAGCAGTGAGTATTTAAGGGTGACTAGCGGGAGCTACAATGAGCAGTTCTTC. Protein sequence: CASSEYLRVTSGSYNEQFF.

The rearrangement joins TRBV4-2 to TRBJ2-7; TRBD1 aligns across 9 bases. V lost 1 base and J lost 2; bases outside the gene matches: 3. Germline V gene lookup returns CDR1 LGHNA and CDR2 YNFKEQ. The CDR3 has 15 residues. Here the CDR3 reads CASSQVGDRAYEQYF. CDR3 nucleotides: TGTGCCAGCAGCCAAGTGGGGGACAGGGCCTACGAGCAGTACTTC.

The J gene is TRBJ2-7, the V gene TRBV5-1; a weak D match, TRBD1 (6 bases). Germline CDR1 SGHRS, CDR2 YFSETQ. CDR3 length: 13 amino acids. The V gene lost 3 bases and the J gene lost 5 bases, with 12 bases spanning the gap. CDR3 sequence (DNA): TGCGCCAGCAGCTCCTCAGGGGTCAACGAGCAGTACTTC. Encoded protein: CASSSSGVNEQYF.

The genes are TRBV14 and TRBJ2-1; 7 positions match TRBD1. The CDR3 sequence is 13 residues long. Trimming took 5 bases from V and 7 from J; bases not matched to a gene: 5. Germline V gene lookup returns CDR1 SGHDN and CDR2 FVKESK. CDR3 amino acids: CASSFDRVNEQFF. The CDR3 DNA sequence: TGTGCCAGCAGCTTTGACAGGGTAAATGAGCAGTTCTTC.

Only a few counts were recorded for this clone. V is TRBV19 and J is TRBJ2-7; D call uncertain. The CDR3 consists of 8 residues. Germline V gene lookup returns CDR1 LNHDA and CDR2 SQIVND (reference sequence). CDR3: CATYEQYF. The CDR3 DNA reads TGTGCTACCTACGAGCAGTACTTC. The entire variable domain, with the rest obtained from reference TRBV19 and TRBJ2-7, is as follows: DGGITQSPKYLFRKEGQNVTLSCEQNLNHDAMYWYRQDPGQGLRLIYYSQIVNDFQKGDIAEGYSVSREKKESFPLTVTSAQKNPTAFYLCATYEQYFGPGTRLTVT.

The rearrangement links TRBV24-1 to TRBJ1-3; D gene uncertain. V was cut by 7 bases and J by 0 bases, with 15 bases left in between. CDR1 KGHDR and CDR2 SFDVKD come from the germline V gene. The CDR3 sequence is 16 residues long. The CDR3 here is CATRTRGELSGNTIYF. CDR3 nucleotide sequence: TGTGCCACCAGGACCCGGGGTGAACTCTCTGGAAACACCATATATTTT.

The chain employs TRBV30 and TRBJ2-3, with TRBD1 as a possible D gene (5 bases). Looked up from germline, CDR1 is GTSNPN and CDR2 is SVGIG (reference sequence). There are 13 residues in the CDR3. V shed 4 bases and J shed 1 base, with 9 bases lying between them. This chain's CDR3 is CAWKWGGTDTQYF. The CDR3 DNA reads as TGTGCCTGGAAATGGGGCGGCACAGATACGCAGTATTTT.

The chain is built from TRBV5-6 and TRBJ2-7, with D hard to call. Germline values: CDR1 SGHDT, CDR2 YYEEEE. The CDR3 extends over 16 amino acids. V lost 2 bases, J lost 1 base, and 16 bases lay in between. This CDR3 reads CASSLSWYSRSYEQYF. CDR3 coding DNA: TGTGCCAGCAGCTTAAGTTGGTACAGCAGATCCTACGAGCAGTACTTC.

This chain links TRBV4-1 with TRBJ2-1; TRBD2 aligns across 7 bases. V trimming: 1 base; J trimming: 0 bases; junction bases outside the gene matches: 6. The CDR3 contains 17 residues. The germline gives CDR1 MGHRA, CDR2 YSYEKL. The CDR3 sequence is CASSQGPAGSSYNEQFF. The CDR3 nucleotides read TGCGCCAGCAGCCAAGGTCCAGCGGGAAGCTCCTACAATGAGCAGTTCTTC.